Shown below are 18 T cell receptor beta chains from a single sample sequenced in a study of blood T cell repertoires in COVID-19. Sequencing was performed with immunoSEQ multiplex PCR; in TCRdb, only in-frame clones are kept and a portion is missing. This sample carries some 120,000 clones, approximately 80% of them seen once, and the ten largest clones take over 9.5%. The sequencing input was peripheral blood. The source is a man aged 55 to 69 with acute or convalescent COVID-19.

In DNA form, the CDR3 reads TGTGCCAGTAGTATTAGCCAGGGGGCTAGAGGGACCCAGTACTTC. Translation: CASSISQGARGTQYF. The chain is built from TRBV19 and TRBJ2-5; 8 bases align to TRBD1. V lost 3 bases to trimming and J lost 7 bases; unmatched junction nucleotides: 10. Germline V gene data show CDR1 as LNHDA and CDR2 as SQIVND (reference sequence). The CDR3 length is 15 residues.

The V and J genes are TRBV15 and TRBJ2-7; maybe TRBD1 (5 bases). The CDR3 loop spans 14 amino acids. V lost 8 bases and J lost 2, with 16 bases in between. The V gene's germline CDR1 is LNHNV and CDR2 YYDKDF (reference sequence). DNA for the CDR3: TGTGCCACCGCCTGGGGCAGGAGCGCCTACGAGCAGTACTTC. It translates to CATAWGRSAYEQYF.

This clone was detected once. CDR3 sequence reads: CASSQAGGEKLFF. CDR3 bases: TGTGCCAGCAGCCAGGCGGGGGGCGAAAAACTGTTTTTT. The chain carries TRBV5-4 and TRBJ1-4; the D gene is possibly TRBD1 (6 bases). Trimming took 4 bases from V and 8 from J, leaving 12 bases between them. Germline-derived CDR1 and CDR2 are SGHNT and YYREEE (reference sequence). The CDR3 is 13 residues long.

The chain employs TRBV7-9 and TRBJ2-2, with a tentative D call TRBD1 (5 bases). V lost 3 bases, J lost 3 bases, and 14 bases lay in between. CDR1 is SEHNR, CDR2 FQNEAQ, per germline (reference sequence). The CDR3 runs 16 residues. In DNA, the CDR3 is TGTGCCAGCAGCTTCGCTGACAGCCGCGACACCGGGGAGCTGTTTTTT. Its translation is CASSFADSRDTGELFF.

The chain combines TRBV6-1 with TRBJ1-2; possible D gene TRBD1, 5 bases. CDR3 length equals 15 residues. V was cut by 1 base and J by 2 bases, with 11 bases left in between. Germline V gene sequence: CDR1 MNHNS, CDR2 SASEGT. The chain's CDR3 is CASSEVGGSNYGYTF. The DNA for the CDR3 is TGTGCCAGCAGTGAAGTGGGGGGATCCAACTATGGCTACACCTTC.

The chain is built from TRBV10-1 and TRBJ2-5; D perhaps matches TRBD1 (5 bases). This CDR3 region has 14 residues. The ends were cut back, 2 bases at V and 4 bases at J, with 11 bases in the middle. Per the germline V gene, CDR1 is WNHNN and CDR2 is SYGVQD (reference sequence). The DNA of the CDR3 is TGCGCCAGCAGTGAGAGGACATGTGGAGAGACCCAGTACTTC. Encoded protein: CASSERTCGETQYF.

This sequence joins TRBV5-1 and TRBJ2-1; 9 bases match TRBD2. Germline lookup yields CDR1 SGHRS and CDR2 YFSETQ. CDR3 length: 15 amino acids. The trim removed 0 bases at V and 8 bases at J, leaving 6 bases unmatched. The CDR3 DNA sequence: TGCGCCAGCAGCTTGGATGCGGGAGGGCCTTATGAGCAGTTCTTC. Protein: CASSLDAGGPYEQFF.

This clone was seen a few times. The chain employs TRBV7-3 and TRBJ1-1; 8 nucleotides align to TRBD1. This CDR3 comprises 14 residues. V lost 4 bases and J lost 1; bases outside the gene matches: 2. CDR1 and CDR2 from the germline V gene are SGHTA and FQGTGA. In DNA, the CDR3 is TGTGCCAGCAGCTCTACAGGGGGGAACACTGAAGCTTTCTTT. As protein: CASSSTGGNTEAFF.

The chain is built from TRBV27 and TRBJ2-7; 7 bases match TRBD2. Germline V gene lookup returns CDR1 MNHEY and CDR2 SMNVEV (reference sequence). CDR3 length equals 14 residues. V trimming: 2 bases; J trimming: 2 bases; junction bases outside the gene matches: 3. The chain's CDR3 is CASSLTSAAYEQYF. The CDR3 DNA follows: TGTGCCAGCAGTTTAACTAGCGCCGCCTACGAGCAGTACTTC.

The gene calls are TRBV2 and TRBJ1-5; D call uncertain. This CDR3 is built from 15 residues. Per germline, CDR1 SNHLY and CDR2 FYNNEI. V was cut by 4 bases and J by 0 bases, with 10 bases left in between. Here the CDR3 reads CASSVAQYSNQPQHF. CDR3 DNA sequence: TGTGCCAGCAGTGTCGCACAGTATAGCAATCAGCCCCAGCATTTT.

V and J are TRBV29-1 and TRBJ2-2; 10 bases are shared with TRBD1. The CDR3 loop spans 15 amino acids. The trim removed 5 bases at V and 6 bases at J, leaving 9 bases unmatched. CDR1 is SQVTM and CDR2 is ANQGSEA in the germline V gene. The CDR3: CSVRAGTGDPGELFF. For the CDR3, the DNA is TGCAGCGTTCGGGCCGGGACAGGGGACCCCGGGGAGCTGTTTTTT.

This sequence joins TRBV28 and TRBJ2-1, with no clear D. There are 15 residues in the CDR3. Germline V CDR1 and CDR2: MDHEN, SYDVKM. Trimming cost V 5 bases and J 7 bases, with 18 bases left between them. The CDR3 loop reads CASSTSLPLRNEQFF. CDR3 sequence (DNA): TGTGCCAGCAGTACCTCCCTACCCTTACGAAATGAGCAGTTCTTC. The full variable domain, with the rest looked up from reference TRBV28 and TRBJ2-1, is DVKVTQSSRYLVKRTGEKVFLECVQDMDHENMFWYRQDPGLGLRLIYFSYDVKMKEKGDIPEGYSVSREKKERFSLILESASTNQTSMYLCASSTSLPLRNEQFFGPGTRLTVL.

The genes are TRBV15 and TRBJ2-5, with 8 bases matching TRBD1. Germline V gene data show CDR1 as LNHNV and CDR2 as YYDKDF (reference sequence). V lost 2 bases, J lost 5 bases, and 13 bases stayed unmatched. This CDR3 comprises 17 residues. The CDR3 sequence is CATSRRPGTGAWETQYF. DNA for the CDR3: TGTGCCACCAGCAGACGCCCCGGGACAGGAGCATGGGAGACCCAGTACTTC.

The CDR3 is CASSGRDRGNSPLHF. CDR3 DNA sequence: TGTGCCAGCAGCGGCCGGGACAGGGGTAATTCACCCCTCCACTTT. The chain couples TRBV9 to TRBJ1-6; TRBD1 matches 10 bases. J was trimmed by 6 bases and V by 3 bases; bases with no gene match: 3. Germline CDR1 and CDR2: SGDLS and YYNGEE. The CDR3 extends over 15 amino acids. Using reference TRBV9 and TRBJ1-6 for the parts outside the CDR3, the full variable domain is DSGVTQTPKHLITATGQRVTLRCSPRSGDLSVYWYQQSLDQGLQFLIQYYNGEERAKGNILERFSAQQFPDLHSELNLSSLELGDSALYFCASSGRDRGNSPLHFGNGTRLTVT.

The J gene is TRBJ1-6, the V gene TRBV28; TRBD1 matches 8 bases. Germline trimming cut 7 bases from V and 6 bases from J; bases unmatched to any gene: 8. Germline values: CDR1 MDHEN, CDR2 SYDVKM. The CDR3 has 15 residues. This chain's CDR3 is CASNSGQGVNSPLHF. The CDR3 coding sequence is TGTGCCAGCAACTCCGGACAGGGTGTTAATTCACCCCTCCACTTT.

The chain links TRBV2 to TRBJ2-2; D is perhaps TRBD2 (7 bases). Germline V gene lookup returns CDR1 SNHLY and CDR2 FYNNEI. The CDR3 is made up of 15 amino acids. V lost 4 bases and J lost 5, with 14 bases in between. CDR3 loop: CASSVRGGGTGELFF. In nucleotides, the CDR3 is TGTGCCAGCAGTGTTCGAGGGGGAGGGACCGGGGAGCTGTTTTTT.

The gene calls are TRBV9 and TRBJ2-2, with TRBD1 identical over 7 bases. Germline V CDR1 and CDR2: SGDLS, YYNGEE. The V gene end was trimmed by 0 bases and the J gene end by 4 bases; junction bases not matched to a gene: 9. The CDR3 loop spans 17 amino acids. The CDR3 DNA reads TGTGCCAGCAGCGTAGCGACAGGGCGAGGGGGCACCGGGGAGCTGTTTTTT. This gives the protein CASSVATGRGGTGELFF.

This chain uses TRBV5-1 with TRBJ1-2, with D possibly being TRBD1 (5 bases). From germline, CDR1 is SGHRS and CDR2 YFSETQ. The CDR3 has 14 amino acids. V was pared by 0 bases and J by 2 bases, with 8 bases between. CDR3 DNA sequence: TGCGCCAGCAGCTTGGGGACAACGAACTATGGCTACACCTTC. Its translation is CASSLGTTNYGYTF.